The 28 T cell receptor beta chains below were found in one sample sequenced in a study of control samples from healthy donors and cancer patients. Profiled with immunoSEQ multiplex PCR; TCRdb holds only in-frame clones, not every one. This table has some 150,000 clones, 96% appearing once. Sequenced material: blood. These receptors came from a woman in her thirties in good health.

The rearrangement uses TRBV14 and TRBJ2-3; 12 bases fit TRBD2. Trimming cost V 2 bases and J 6 bases; bases outside gene matches: 3. CDR3 length: 15 residues. Per germline, CDR1 SGHDN and CDR2 FVKESK. The CDR3 DNA reads as TGTGCCAGCAGCCAACGGACTAGCGGGGCCGATACGCAGTATTTT. It codes for CASSQRTSGADTQYF.

The rearrangement uses TRBV9 and TRBJ2-3; 11 positions agree with TRBD2. Germline-derived CDR1 and CDR2 are SGDLS and YYNGEE. The CDR3 spans 17 residues. Germline trimming cut 0 bases from V and 2 bases from J; bases unmatched to any gene: 5. The CDR3 DNA sequence: TGTGCCAGCAGCGTAGAGGGGACTAGCGGATTCACAGATACGCAGTATTTT. This translates into CASSVEGTSGFTDTQYF.

Note on this clone: The identical CDR3 is also encoded by other nucleotide sequences in the sample. This chain's CDR3 is CASSFGTANTEAFF. The DNA of the CDR3 is TGTGCCAGCAGCTTCGGGACAGCGAACACTGAAGCTTTCTTT. V gene TRBV9 combines with J gene TRBJ1-1; TRBD1 matches 7 bases. V was pared by 4 bases and J by 1 base, with 4 bases of the junction left unmatched. Germline CDR1 SGDLS, CDR2 YYNGEE. The CDR3 has 14 amino acids.

V is TRBV4-2 and J is TRBJ2-2; a possible D gene is TRBD2 (6 bases). This CDR3 spans 17 amino acids. The V gene's germline CDR1 is LGHNA and CDR2 YNFKEQ. Trimming stripped 4 bases from V and 0 bases from J, with 15 bases between. The CDR3 sequence is CASSRVRDFANTGELFF. The CDR3 coding sequence is TGTGCCAGCAGCCGCGTCCGGGACTTCGCGAACACCGGGGAGCTGTTTTTT.

V and J are TRBV7-2 and TRBJ2-3; 8 bases line up with TRBD2. Germline CDR1 is SGHTA and CDR2 is FQGNSA. Germline trimming cut 2 bases from V and 5 bases from J; bases unmatched to any gene: 3. The length of the CDR3 is 14 residues. CDR3 coding DNA: TGTGCCAGCAGCTTATCTAGCGGGCAAGATACGCAGTATTTT. Amino acids: CASSLSSGQDTQYF.

The chain couples TRBV11-2 to TRBJ2-1; D is perhaps TRBD1 (6 bases). CDR1 is SGHAT and CDR2 is FQNNGV in the germline V gene. This CDR3 has 15 amino acids. Between the trimmed V and J ends, which lost 0 bases and 5 bases, there was a span of 11 bases. The CDR3 sequence is CASSLDSGQNNEQFF. The DNA for the CDR3 is TGTGCCAGCAGCTTAGACTCGGGACAAAACAATGAGCAGTTCTTC.

This sequence joins TRBV18 and TRBJ1-4, with TRBD1 matching over 10 bases. This CDR3 comprises 16 residues. V dropped 3 bases and J dropped 5; count of bases not matched to a gene: 6. The germline V gene encodes CDR1 KGHSH and CDR2 LQKENI. The CDR3 reads CASSPLRDRGNEKLFF. CDR3 sequence (DNA): TGTGCCAGCTCACCCCTCCGGGACAGGGGAAATGAAAAACTGTTTTTT.

This sequence joins TRBV25-1 and TRBJ1-3, with D possibly matching TRBD1 (5 bases). The CDR3 extends over 14 amino acids. V dropped 5 bases and J dropped 0 bases, with 8 bases sitting between them. Germline V lookup: CDR1 MGHDK, CDR2 SYGVNS. CDR3 nucleotide sequence: TGTGCCAGCAGTCAGGGAACCTCTGGAAACACCATATATTTT. Its translation is CASSQGTSGNTIYF.

The genes are TRBV19 and TRBJ2-1; D is uncertain. Trimming cost V 5 bases and J 0 bases, with 14 bases left between them. From germline, CDR1 is LNHDA and CDR2 SQIVND (reference sequence). The CDR3 is 16 residues long. In DNA form, the CDR3 reads TGTGCCAGTAGTCCCCGTCCAGCCTACTCCTACAATGAGCAGTTCTTC. This sequence encodes CASSPRPAYSYNEQFF.

The chain joins TRBV14 to TRBJ2-7, with 9 bases fitting TRBD1. The CDR3 is made up of 14 amino acids. V lost 4 bases and J lost 1; bases outside the gene matches: 2. CDR1 is SGHDN, CDR2 FVKESK, per germline. The CDR3 protein is CASSLGTGSYEQYF. The CDR3 DNA is TGTGCCAGCAGCCTTGGGACAGGGTCCTACGAGCAGTACTTC.

The V and J genes are TRBV6-1 and TRBJ1-3; no clear D gene. The V end lost 3 bases, the J end lost 1 base, and 10 bases lay between the germline ends. This CDR3 region has 15 residues. Germline CDR1 is MNHNS and CDR2 is SASEGT. DNA of the CDR3: TGTGCCAGCAGTGAGTCTTGGGGTTCTGGAAACACCATATATTTT. Translated: CASSESWGSGNTIYF.

This chain connects TRBV18 to TRBJ2-7, with 9 positions matching TRBD1. V gave up 5 bases and J gave up 4 bases; unmatched junction bases: 3. The germline CDR1 and CDR2 sequences are KGHSH and LQKENI. The CDR3 sequence is 13 residues long. The CDR3 DNA sequence: TGTGCCAGCTCAAGGGACAGGGTTTACGAGCAGTACTTC. Protein product: CASSRDRVYEQYF.

V gene TRBV30 combines with J gene TRBJ1-4; D might be TRBD1 (5 bases). Germline V gives CDR1 GTSNPN, CDR2 SVGIG (reference sequence). The CDR3 covers 13 residues. Between the trimmed V and J ends, which lost 3 bases and 6 bases, there was a span of 11 bases. The CDR3 region is CAWRAGRDEKLFF. The CDR3 nucleotides are TGTGCCTGGAGGGCAGGGCGGGATGAAAAACTGTTTTTT.

The chain employs TRBV28 and TRBJ1-1, with 8 positions matching TRBD1. This CDR3 contains 15 residues. The germline V gene has CDR1 MDHEN and CDR2 SYDVKM. V lost 8 bases and J lost 5; bases outside the gene matches: 13. CDR3 loop: CASSSGGQGRTEAFF. The DNA of the CDR3 is TGTGCCAGCTCCTCGGGTGGACAGGGAAGGACTGAAGCTTTCTTT.

The V call is TRBV28, the J call TRBJ1-1; D is ambiguous. Germline assignment: CDR1 MDHEN and CDR2 SYDVKM. The CDR3 runs 14 residues. V was shortened by 3 bases and J by 0 bases, with 8 bases between the two germline ends. The CDR3 loop reads CASSFRFLNTEAFF. For the CDR3, the DNA is TGTGCCAGCAGTTTTAGATTTCTGAACACTGAAGCTTTCTTT.

The chain couples TRBV19 to TRBJ1-5, with 7 bases fitting TRBD1. The V segment lost 5 bases and the J segment 1 base; nucleotides outside the gene matches: 8. There are 16 residues in the CDR3. CDR1 is LNHDA, CDR2 SQIVND, per germline (reference sequence). The CDR3 here is CASSEGAAYSNQPQHF. CDR3 bases: TGTGCCAGTAGTGAGGGGGCGGCGTACAGCAATCAGCCCCAGCATTTT.

J is TRBJ2-1 and V is TRBV12-3 or TRBV12-4; D is undetermined. V lost 6 bases to trimming and J lost 4 bases, with 7 bases between them. The CDR3 is made up of 12 amino acids. The CDR3 coding sequence is TGTGCCAGCAGCTCGCTTTACAATGAGCAGTTCTTC. Protein: CASSSLYNEQFF.

The chain couples TRBV6-6 to TRBJ2-2; possible D gene TRBD2, 5 bases. Trimming cost V 2 bases and J 7 bases, with 11 bases left between them. Germline V gene lookup returns CDR1 MNHNY and CDR2 SVGAGI (reference sequence). The CDR3 runs 14 residues. As DNA, the CDR3 is TGTGCCAGCAGTTACGGAGGAACGTTCGGGGAGCTGTTTTTT. Its translation: CASSYGGTFGELFF.

The chain carries TRBV18 and TRBJ1-6, with 7 nucleotides matching TRBD1. This CDR3 has 13 residues. Germline loops: CDR1 KGHSH, CDR2 LQKENI. V gave up 8 bases and J gave up 8 bases; unmatched junction bases: 6. The CDR3 is CASTRGIDSPLHF. DNA of the CDR3: TGTGCCAGCACCAGGGGGATTGATTCACCCCTCCACTTT. Together with reference TRBV18 and TRBJ1-6, the CDR3 gives the full variable domain: NAGVMQNPRHLVRRRGQEARLRCSPMKGHSHVYWYRQLPEEGLKFMVYLQKENIIDESGMPKERFSAEFPKEGPSILRIQQVVRGDSAAYFCASTRGIDSPLHFGNGTRLTVT.

This rearrangement joins TRBV18 to TRBJ2-1; D gene ambiguous. Per germline, CDR1 KGHSH and CDR2 LQKENI. The CDR3 runs to 13 residues. V was cut by 3 bases and J by 8 bases, with 11 bases left in between. CDR3 residues: CASSPIRFYEQFF. CDR3 in DNA: TGTGCCAGCTCACCCATAAGGTTCTATGAGCAGTTCTTC.

V gene TRBV3-1 (or the pseudogene TRBV3-2) combines with J gene TRBJ1-6, with 10 bases fitting TRBD1. Germline CDR1 and CDR2: LGHDT and YNNKEL (reference sequence). Unmatched junction bases numbered 6, after V lost 5 bases and J lost 8 bases. The CDR3 sequence is 15 residues long. The CDR3: CASSGGQGMDSPLHF. DNA of the CDR3: TGTGCCAGCAGCGGGGGACAGGGGATGGATTCACCCCTCCACTTT.

CDR3 nucleotide sequence: TGTGCCAGCAGCCTCAGGTTCGGGGGGCGTCAATCACCCCTCCACTTT. Translation gives CASSLRFGGRQSPLHF. This chain joins TRBV13 and TRBJ1-6; a possible D gene is TRBD1 (6 bases). Germline V gives CDR1 PRHDT, CDR2 FYEKMQ (reference sequence). The CDR3 contains 16 residues. V gave up 5 bases and J gave up 10 bases, with 21 bases separating them.

This clone is a singleton in its sample. The V gene is TRBV16, the J gene TRBJ2-3; no clear D gene. V shed 0 bases and J shed 3 bases, with 7 bases lying between them. Germline CDR1 and CDR2: KGHSY and FQNENV. The CDR3 runs to 14 residues. In DNA, the CDR3 is TGTGCCAGCAGCCAATCGACTCGAACAGATACGCAGTATTTT. Protein sequence: CASSQSTRTDTQYF. The full variable domain, with the rest looked up from reference TRBV16 and TRBJ2-3, is GEEVAQTPKHLVRGEGQKAKLYCAPIKGHSYVFWYQQVLKNEFKFLISFQNENVFDETGMPKERFSAKCLPNSPCSLEIQATKLEDSAVYFCASSQSTRTDTQYFGPGTRLTVL.

This clone has a single count. The chain links TRBV5-1 to TRBJ1-6; D ambiguous. Germline-derived CDR1 and CDR2 are SGHRS and YFSETQ. The V gene lost 4 bases and the J gene lost 9 bases, with 17 bases spanning the gap. This CDR3 spans 15 amino acids. In nucleotides, the CDR3 is TGCGCCAGCAGCGCCGCGGTGTCCCACACTTCACCCCTCCACTTT. This gives the protein CASSAAVSHTSPLHF.

On this clone: The junction departs from germline at one end; a sequencing error may be responsible. The gene calls are TRBV7-7 and TRBJ2-5; 12 bases map to TRBD2. Germline lookup yields CDR1 SSHAT and CDR2 FNYEAQ (reference sequence). The CDR3 sequence is 15 residues long. The CDR3 DNA follows: TGTGCTAGCAGCTTAGGACTAGCGGGACGGGAGACCCAGTACTTC. This sequence encodes CASSLGLAGRETQYF.

The chain joins TRBV7-9 to TRBJ2-5, with TRBD1 matching 7 bases. With 10 bases clipped from V and 4 bases from J, the junction kept 12 bases outside the gene matches. CDR1 and CDR2 (germline): SEHNR, FQNEAQ (reference sequence). The CDR3 is 14 amino acids. CDR3: CATSRQGVGETQYF. CDR3 in DNA: TGTGCCACCTCAAGACAGGGCGTAGGAGAGACCCAGTACTTC.

The CDR3 here is CASSQSIAGSVGYGYTF. The CDR3 bases are TGCGCCAGCAGCCAATCGATCGCAGGGTCTGTGGGCTATGGCTACACCTTC. The rearrangement joins TRBV4-1 to TRBJ1-2; D is perhaps TRBD1 (5 bases). The germline V gene encodes CDR1 MGHRA and CDR2 YSYEKL. The V end lost 2 bases, the J end lost 4 bases, and 20 bases lay between the germline ends. CDR3 length: 17 amino acids.

Concerning this clone: In the same sample, other DNA sequences code for this CDR3. V gene TRBV11-2 combines with J gene TRBJ1-1; TRBD1 matches 11 bases. In germline, CDR1 is SGHAT, CDR2 FQNNGV. The CDR3 is 15 residues long. V lost 0 bases, J lost 4 bases, and 1 base stayed unmatched. In DNA, the CDR3 is TGTGCCAGCAGCTTAGAAGGGACAGGGGGCACTGAAGCTTTCTTT. The encoded protein is CASSLEGTGGTEAFF.